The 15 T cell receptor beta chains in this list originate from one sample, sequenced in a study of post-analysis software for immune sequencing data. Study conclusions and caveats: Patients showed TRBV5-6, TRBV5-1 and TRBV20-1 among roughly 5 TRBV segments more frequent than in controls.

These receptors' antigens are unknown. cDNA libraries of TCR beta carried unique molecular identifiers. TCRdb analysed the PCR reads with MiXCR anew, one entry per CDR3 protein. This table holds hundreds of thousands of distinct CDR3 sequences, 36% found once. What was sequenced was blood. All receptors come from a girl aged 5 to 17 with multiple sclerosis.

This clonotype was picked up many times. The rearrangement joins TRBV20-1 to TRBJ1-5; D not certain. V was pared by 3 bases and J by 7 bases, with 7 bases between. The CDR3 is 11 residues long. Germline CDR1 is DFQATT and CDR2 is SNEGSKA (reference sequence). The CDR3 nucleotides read TGCAGTGCTAGTGAAGGACAGCCCCAGCATTTT. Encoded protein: CSASEGQPQHF.

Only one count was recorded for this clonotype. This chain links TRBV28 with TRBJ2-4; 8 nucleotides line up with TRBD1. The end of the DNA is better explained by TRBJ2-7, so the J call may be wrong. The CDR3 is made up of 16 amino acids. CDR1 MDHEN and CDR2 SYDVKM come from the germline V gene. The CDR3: CASSFPSGQGGYEQYF. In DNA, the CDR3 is TGTGCCAGCAGTTTCCCCTCCGGACAGGGCGGGTACGAGCAGTACTTC.

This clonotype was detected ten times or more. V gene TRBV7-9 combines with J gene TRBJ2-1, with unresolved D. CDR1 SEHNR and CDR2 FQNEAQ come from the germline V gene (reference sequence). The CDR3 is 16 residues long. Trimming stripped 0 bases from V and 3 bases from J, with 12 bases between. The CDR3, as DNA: TGTGCCAGCAGCTTAGCGGGCACCCTTTTCTACAATGAGCAGTTCTTC. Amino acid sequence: CASSLAGTLFYNEQFF.

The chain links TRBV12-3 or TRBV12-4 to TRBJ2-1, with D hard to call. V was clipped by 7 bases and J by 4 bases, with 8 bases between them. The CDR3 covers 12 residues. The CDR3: CASTDIYNEQFF. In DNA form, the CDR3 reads TGTGCCAGCACCGACATTTACAATGAGCAGTTCTTC.

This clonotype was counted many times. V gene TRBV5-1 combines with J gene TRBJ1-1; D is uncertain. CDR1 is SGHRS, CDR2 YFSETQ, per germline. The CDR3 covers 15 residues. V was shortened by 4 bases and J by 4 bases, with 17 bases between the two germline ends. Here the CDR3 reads CASSRRDPPGTEAFF. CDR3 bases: TGCGCCAGCAGCCGGAGGGATCCCCCGGGCACTGAAGCTTTCTTT.

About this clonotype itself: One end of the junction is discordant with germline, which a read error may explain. CDR3 DNA sequence: TGTGCCAGCAGCCCCGGAGGGACAGGACCGTTTTGTAAGGGCTTC. It translates to CASSPGGTGPFCKGF. V and J are TRBV9 and TRBJ2-7; 8 bases fit TRBD1. Germline V lookup: CDR1 SGDLS, CDR2 YYNGEE. The CDR3 has 15 amino acids.

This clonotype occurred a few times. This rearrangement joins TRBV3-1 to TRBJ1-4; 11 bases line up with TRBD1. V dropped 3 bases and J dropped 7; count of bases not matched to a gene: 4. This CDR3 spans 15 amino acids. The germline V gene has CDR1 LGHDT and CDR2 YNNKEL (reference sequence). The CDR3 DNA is TGTGCCAGCAGCCATGCCGGGACAGGGGGTGAAAAACTGTTTTTT. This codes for CASSHAGTGGEKLFF.

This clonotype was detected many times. The CDR3 DNA is TGTGCCAGCAGCGCCGGGACTAGCGAGAGGATCTACAATGAGCAGTTCTTC. It specifies CASSAGTSERIYNEQFF. V and J are TRBV5-5 and TRBJ2-1, with 10 bases that match TRBD2. Germline V gene data show CDR1 as SGHKS and CDR2 as YYEKEE (reference sequence). There are 17 residues in the CDR3. Trimming cost V 4 bases and J 3 bases; bases outside gene matches: 10.

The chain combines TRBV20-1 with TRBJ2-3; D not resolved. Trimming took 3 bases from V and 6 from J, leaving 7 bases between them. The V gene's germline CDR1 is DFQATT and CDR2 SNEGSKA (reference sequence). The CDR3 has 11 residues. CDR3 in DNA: TGCAGTGCTAGTGACGGTGATACGCAGTATTTT. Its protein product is CSASDGDTQYF.

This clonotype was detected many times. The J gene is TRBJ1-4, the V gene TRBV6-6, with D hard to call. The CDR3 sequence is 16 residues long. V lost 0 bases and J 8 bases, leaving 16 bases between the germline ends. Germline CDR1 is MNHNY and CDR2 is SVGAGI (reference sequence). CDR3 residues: CASSYSTGSGREKLFF. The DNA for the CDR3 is TGTGCCAGCAGTTACTCGACCGGGTCAGGAAGGGAAAAACTGTTTTTT.

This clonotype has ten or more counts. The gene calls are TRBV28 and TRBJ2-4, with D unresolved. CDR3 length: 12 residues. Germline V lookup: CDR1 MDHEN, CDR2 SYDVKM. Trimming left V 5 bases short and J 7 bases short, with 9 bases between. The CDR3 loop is CASSPQGNIQYF. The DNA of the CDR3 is TGTGCCAGCAGTCCACAAGGGAACATTCAGTACTTC. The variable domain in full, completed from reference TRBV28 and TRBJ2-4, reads DVKVTQSSRYLVKRTGEKVFLECVQDMDHENMFWYRQDPGLGLRLIYFSYDVKMKEKGDIPEGYSVSREKKERFSLILESASTNQTSMYLCASSPQGNIQYFGAGTRLSVL.

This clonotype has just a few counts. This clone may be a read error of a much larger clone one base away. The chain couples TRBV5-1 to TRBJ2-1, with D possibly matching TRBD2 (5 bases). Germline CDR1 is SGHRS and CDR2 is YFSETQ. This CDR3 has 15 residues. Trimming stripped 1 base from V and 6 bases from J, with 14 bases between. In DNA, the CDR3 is TGCGCCAGCAGCTTGCAGAGGGCACCCTGCAATGAGCAGTTCTTC. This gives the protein CASSLQRAPCNEQFF.

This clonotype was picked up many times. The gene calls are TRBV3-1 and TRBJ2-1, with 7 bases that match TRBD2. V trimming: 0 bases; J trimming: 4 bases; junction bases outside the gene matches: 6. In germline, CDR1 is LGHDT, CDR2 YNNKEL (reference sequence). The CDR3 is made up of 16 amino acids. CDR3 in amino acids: CASSQETGLPYNEQFF. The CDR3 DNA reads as TGTGCCAGCAGCCAAGAAACGGGACTACCTTACAATGAGCAGTTCTTC.

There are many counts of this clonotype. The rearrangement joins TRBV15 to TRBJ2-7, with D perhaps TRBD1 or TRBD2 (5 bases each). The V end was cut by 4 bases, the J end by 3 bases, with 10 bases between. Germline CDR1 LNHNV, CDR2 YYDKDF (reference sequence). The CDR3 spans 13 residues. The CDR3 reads CATSMGRSYEQYF. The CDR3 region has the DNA TGTGCCACCAGCATGGGACGCAGCTACGAGCAGTACTTC.

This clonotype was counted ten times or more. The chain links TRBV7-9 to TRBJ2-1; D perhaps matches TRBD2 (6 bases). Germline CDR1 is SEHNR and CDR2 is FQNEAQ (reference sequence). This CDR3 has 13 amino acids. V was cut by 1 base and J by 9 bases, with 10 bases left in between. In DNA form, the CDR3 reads TGTGCCAGCAGCTTAGTGGCGGGATCTGAGCAGTTCTTC. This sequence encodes CASSLVAGSEQFF.